The T cell receptor (beta chain) described here comes from a study of shared clonotypes between healthy human individuals. As for this clone: What it binds is unknown.

Authors' analysis steps: Junction-only immunoSEQ data arrived without quality scores, meaning filtering differed. This table comes from immunoSEQ multiplex PCR, and its TCRdb copy is limited to in-frame clones, with some not included. For V, J and clone size, that table is used; D and trimming come from the DNA. The sample yields millions of clones, about 95% seen once. Study observations and caveats: Across subsets, estimated richness was generally greater for naive than for memory populations. Clonotype sharing levels among donors were expected to vary with sequencing depth.

This clonotype was obtained from a man between 18 and 35 years old in good health. The sequencing input was naive CD4+ T cells sorted from blood. Noted subset: CD45RA+ positively selected.

The CDR3 DNA sequence: TGCAGCGTTGACAGGATGAACACTGAAGCTTTCTTT. It encodes CSVDRMNTEAFF. This sequence joins TRBV29-1 and TRBJ1-1; D gene ambiguous. V was trimmed by 3 bases and J by 0 bases, leaving 5 bases between them. The CDR3 covers 12 residues. CDR1 is SQVTM and CDR2 is ANQGSEA in the germline V gene.